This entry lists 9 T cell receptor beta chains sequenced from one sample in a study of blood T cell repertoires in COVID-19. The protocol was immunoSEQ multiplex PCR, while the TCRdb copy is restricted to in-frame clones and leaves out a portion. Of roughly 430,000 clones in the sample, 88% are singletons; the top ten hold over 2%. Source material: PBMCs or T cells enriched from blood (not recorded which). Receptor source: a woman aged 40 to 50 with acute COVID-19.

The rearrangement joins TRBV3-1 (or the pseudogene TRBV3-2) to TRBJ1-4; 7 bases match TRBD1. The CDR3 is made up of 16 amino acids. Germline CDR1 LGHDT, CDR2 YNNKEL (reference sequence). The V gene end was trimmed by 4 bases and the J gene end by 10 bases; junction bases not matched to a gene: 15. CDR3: CASSPGVDRAGGKLFF. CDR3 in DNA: TGTGCCAGCAGCCCAGGAGTCGACAGGGCGGGAGGAAAACTGTTTTTT.

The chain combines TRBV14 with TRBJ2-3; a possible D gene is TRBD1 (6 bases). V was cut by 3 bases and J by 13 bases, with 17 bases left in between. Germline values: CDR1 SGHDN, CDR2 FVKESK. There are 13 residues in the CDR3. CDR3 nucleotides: TGTGCCAGCAGCCAGACAAACCGGGACATCAAGTATTTT. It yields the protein CASSQTNRDIKYF.

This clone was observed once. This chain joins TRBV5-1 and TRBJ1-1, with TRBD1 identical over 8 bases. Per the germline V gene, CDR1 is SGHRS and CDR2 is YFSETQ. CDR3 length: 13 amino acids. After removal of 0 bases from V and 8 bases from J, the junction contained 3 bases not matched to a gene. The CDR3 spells CASSLGRDREAFF. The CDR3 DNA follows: TGCGCCAGCAGCTTGGGTCGGGACAGGGAAGCTTTCTTT.

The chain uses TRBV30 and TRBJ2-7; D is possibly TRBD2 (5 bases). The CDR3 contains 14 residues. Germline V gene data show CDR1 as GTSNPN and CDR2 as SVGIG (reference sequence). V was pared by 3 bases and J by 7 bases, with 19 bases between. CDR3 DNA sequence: TGTGCCTGGAGCCCCCGAGGGCAGTTAGATGAGCAGTACTTC. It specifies CAWSPRGQLDEQYF.

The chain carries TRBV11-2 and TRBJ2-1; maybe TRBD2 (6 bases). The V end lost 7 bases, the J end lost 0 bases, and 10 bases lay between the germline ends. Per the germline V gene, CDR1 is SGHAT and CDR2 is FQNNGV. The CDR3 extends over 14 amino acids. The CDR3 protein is CASTLSGSYNEQFF. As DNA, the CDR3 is TGTGCCAGCACTCTTAGCGGCTCCTACAATGAGCAGTTCTTC. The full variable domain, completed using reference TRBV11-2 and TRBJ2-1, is EAGVAQSPRYKIIEKRQSVAFWCNPISGHATLYWYQQILGQGPKLLIQFQNNGVVDDSQLPKDRFSAERLKGVDSTLKIQPAKLEDSAVYLCASTLSGSYNEQFFGPGTRLTVL.

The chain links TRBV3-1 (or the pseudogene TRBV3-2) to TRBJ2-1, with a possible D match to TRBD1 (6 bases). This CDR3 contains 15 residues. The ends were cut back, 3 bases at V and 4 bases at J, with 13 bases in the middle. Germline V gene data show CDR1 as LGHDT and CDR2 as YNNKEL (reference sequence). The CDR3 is CASSHRGGGYNEQFF. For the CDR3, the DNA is TGTGCCAGCAGCCACAGGGGTGGGGGATACAATGAGCAGTTCTTC.

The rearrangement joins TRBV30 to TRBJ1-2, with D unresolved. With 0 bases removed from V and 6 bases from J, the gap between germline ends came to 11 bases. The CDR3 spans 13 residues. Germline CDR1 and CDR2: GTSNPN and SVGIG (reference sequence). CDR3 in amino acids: CAWSVTQAHGYTF. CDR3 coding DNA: TGTGCCTGGAGTGTTACCCAGGCCCATGGCTACACCTTC.

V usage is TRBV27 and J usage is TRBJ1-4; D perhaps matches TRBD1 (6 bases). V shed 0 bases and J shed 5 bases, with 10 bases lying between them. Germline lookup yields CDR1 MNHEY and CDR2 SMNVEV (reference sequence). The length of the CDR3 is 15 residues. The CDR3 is CASSLSWGGNEKLFF. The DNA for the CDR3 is TGTGCCAGCAGTTTATCGTGGGGGGGCAATGAAAAACTGTTTTTT.

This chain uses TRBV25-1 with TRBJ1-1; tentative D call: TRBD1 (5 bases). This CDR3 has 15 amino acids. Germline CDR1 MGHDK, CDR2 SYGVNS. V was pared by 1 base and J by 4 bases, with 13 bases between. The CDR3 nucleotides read TGTGCCAGCAGTGAATTGGAAGGCAGGGCCACTGAAGCTTTCTTT. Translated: CASSELEGRATEAFF.